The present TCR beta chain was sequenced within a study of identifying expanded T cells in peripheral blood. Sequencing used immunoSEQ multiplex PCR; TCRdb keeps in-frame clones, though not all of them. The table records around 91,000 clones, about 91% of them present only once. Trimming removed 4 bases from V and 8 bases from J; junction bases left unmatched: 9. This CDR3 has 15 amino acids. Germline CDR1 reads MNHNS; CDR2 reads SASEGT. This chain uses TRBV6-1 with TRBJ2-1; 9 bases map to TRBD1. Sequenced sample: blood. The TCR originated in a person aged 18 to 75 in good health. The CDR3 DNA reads TGTGCCAGCAGTGTCGGGACAGGGACCTGGGATGAGCAGTTCTTC. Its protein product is CASSVGTGTWDEQFF.